These 6 T cell receptor beta chains were all obtained from the same sample, sequenced in a study of CD8 T cells in ankylosing spondylitis. Study-wide findings and caveats: A TCR beta motif of eight or nine highly homologous variants seemed to mark ankylosing spondylitis blood.

No antigen is known for these receptors. TCRdb recomputed calls from the 5' RACE reads with MiXCR, one row per CDR3 protein. In the table there are fewer than 650,000 distinct CDR3 sequences, 12% of which are singletons. The specimen was blood, either unsorted or a sorted T cell fraction (not recorded which). The receptors here all came from a male donor with ankylosing spondylitis.

The V and J genes are TRBV20-1 and TRBJ2-5; TRBD2 might be the D (5 bases). From germline, CDR1 is DFQATT and CDR2 SNEGSKA (reference sequence). Trimming cost V 0 bases and J 0 bases, with 11 bases left between them. The CDR3 has 15 residues. CDR3 DNA: TGCAGTGCTAGAGACCCTAGGCGGGACCAAGAGACCCAGTACTTC. Amino acid sequence: CSARDPRRDQETQYF.

The chain links TRBV18 to TRBJ2-7; D is possibly TRBD1 (5 bases). Germline loops: CDR1 KGHSH, CDR2 LQKENI. The CDR3 covers 15 residues. The V end was cut by 2 bases, the J end by 2 bases, with 13 bases between. DNA of the CDR3: TGTGCCAGCTCACCAAGCGCCACAGGCCCCTACGAGCAGTACTTC. Amino acid sequence: CASSPSATGPYEQYF.

V gene TRBV6-2 or TRBV6-3 combines with J gene TRBJ2-1; TRBD1 matches 9 bases. This CDR3 comprises 15 residues. CDR1 and CDR2 (germline): MNHEY, SVGEGT. The J segment lost 8 bases and the V segment lost 6 bases, leaving 11 bases of the junction unmatched. This CDR3 is CASRGQGVRFYEQFF. CDR3 sequence (DNA): TGTGCCAGCAGGGGACAGGGTGTGAGATTCTATGAGCAGTTCTTC.

This clonotype was picked up many times. V gene TRBV5-1 combines with J gene TRBJ1-4, with 10 positions matching TRBD1. V lost 4 bases, J lost 8 bases, and 11 bases stayed unmatched. The germline V gene encodes CDR1 SGHRS and CDR2 YFSETQ. This CDR3 comprises 16 residues. The CDR3 region is CASSRNVGQGEEKLFF. In nucleotides, the CDR3 is TGCGCCAGCAGCCGCAACGTCGGACAGGGGGAAGAAAAACTGTTTTTT. Full variable domain (remainder filled in from reference TRBV5-1 and TRBJ1-4): KAGVTQTPRYLIKTRGQQVTLSCSPISGHRSVSWYQQTPGQGLQFLFEYFSETQRNKGNFPGRFSGRQFSNSRSEMNVSTLELGDSALYLCASSRNVGQGEEKLFFGSGTQLSVL.

This clonotype was counted at least ten times. The rearrangement uses TRBV5-1 and TRBJ1-1; tentatively, D is TRBD1 (6 bases). The germline gives CDR1 SGHRS, CDR2 YFSETQ. Trimming took off 0 bases at V and 6 bases at J, with 15 bases between the two ends. This CDR3 has 15 residues. CDR3 loop: CASSLEGRGGSEAFF. CDR3 DNA: TGCGCCAGCAGCTTGGAGGGCAGGGGAGGATCTGAAGCTTTCTTT.

This clonotype was seen a few times. The chain carries TRBV7-2 and TRBJ2-7; 14 nucleotides match TRBD2. Looked up from germline, CDR1 is SGHTA and CDR2 is FQGNSA. The length of the CDR3 is 15 residues. The V and J ends lost 5 bases and 7 bases, in that order; junction bases with no gene match: 7. CDR3 coding DNA: TGTGCCAGCAGCGGTAGACTAGCGGGAGGGGGGGAGCAGTACTTC. This translates into CASSGRLAGGGEQYF.